The 31 T cell receptor beta chains below all came from one sample that was sequenced in a study of blood T cells in healthy people across ages. Primers used in a second PCR of roughly 6 to 12 cycles were a sample-barcoded 5' primer and a J-beta primer mix. Using its own MiXCR run on the 5' RACE reads, TCRdb lists one record per CDR3 protein. The table shows approximately 770,000 distinct CDR3 sequences, with over 45% occurring only once. The sample consisted of blood. The receptors stem from a man under 40 in good health.

The V gene is TRBV12-3 or TRBV12-4, the J gene TRBJ2-1; no definite D call. V was pared by 3 bases and J by 10 bases, with 16 bases between. The CDR3 is made up of 14 amino acids. The CDR3 nucleotides read TGTGCCAGCAGTTTGGATTCCGGGCCCCGGGAGCAGTTCTTC. Encoded protein: CASSLDSGPREQFF.

This clonotype was observed a few times. The chain uses TRBV24-1 and TRBJ2-5; D gene ambiguous. The CDR3 extends over 13 amino acids. The germline V gene encodes CDR1 KGHDR and CDR2 SFDVKD. V lost 9 bases and J 3 bases, leaving 13 bases between the germline ends. CDR3: CATRGHREETQYF. The CDR3 DNA sequence: TGTGCCACCCGTGGGCACAGAGAAGAGACCCAGTACTTC.

The chain links TRBV7-2 to TRBJ1-6, with 10 bases matching TRBD1. J gave up 8 bases and V 5 bases, and 6 bases lay outside the gene matches. The CDR3 extends over 15 amino acids. CDR1 SGHTA and CDR2 FQGNSA come from the germline V gene. The DNA of the CDR3 is TGTGCCAGCAGCGGATACGGGACAGGGGATTCACCCCTCCACTTT. Translating it yields CASSGYGTGDSPLHF.

This rearrangement joins TRBV12-3 or TRBV12-4 to TRBJ2-7, with a weak D call TRBD2 (6 bases). The CDR3 loop spans 14 amino acids. Trimming removed 1 base from V and 0 bases from J, with 7 bases in between. CDR3 sequence: CASSLEAGSYEQYF. In nucleotides, the CDR3 is TGTGCCAGCAGTTTAGAAGCGGGCTCCTACGAGCAGTACTTC.

The J gene is TRBJ2-1, the V gene TRBV29-1; no clear D gene. Trimming took 8 bases from V and 0 from J, leaving 17 bases between them. The CDR3 has 15 residues. Germline CDR1 SQVTM, CDR2 ANQGSEA. This CDR3 is CSFPLASSSYNEQFF. The CDR3 coding sequence is TGCAGCTTTCCGTTAGCCTCAAGCTCCTACAATGAGCAGTTCTTC.

The CDR3 DNA follows: TGTGCCAGCAGTCCCTCGGGTGCAGGGGAGTATCAGCCCCAGCATTTT. It specifies CASSPSGAGEYQPQHF. V and J are TRBV28 and TRBJ1-5, with a tentative D call TRBD1 (6 bases). CDR1 is MDHEN, CDR2 SYDVKM, per germline. The V and J ends lost 5 bases and 5 bases respectively, with 19 bases between them. CDR3 length equals 16 residues.

In its sample, this clonotype was seen a few times. The CDR3 is CSAKTGGYNEQFF. DNA of the CDR3: TGCAGTGCTAAAACAGGGGGATACAATGAGCAGTTCTTC. The genes are TRBV20-1 and TRBJ2-1, with 8 bases that match TRBD1. V lost 4 bases, J lost 4 bases, and 3 bases stayed unmatched. Germline V gene lookup returns CDR1 DFQATT and CDR2 SNEGSKA (reference sequence). The CDR3 consists of 13 residues.

This chain links TRBV10-3 with TRBJ2-7, with a possible D match to TRBD1 (6 bases). Germline assignment: CDR1 ENHRY and CDR2 SYGVKD. With 3 bases removed from V and 5 bases from J, the gap between germline ends came to 14 bases. CDR3 length: 14 residues. In DNA form, the CDR3 reads TGTGCCATCAGTGAATTCCGGGACAATAACGAGCAGTACTTC. Translation gives CAISEFRDNNEQYF.

This chain connects TRBV6-5 to TRBJ2-3, with 7 bases aligning to TRBD2. Germline-derived CDR1 and CDR2 are MNHEY and SVGAGI. V was pared by 0 bases and J by 5 bases, with 8 bases of the junction left unmatched. The CDR3 extends over 16 amino acids. This CDR3 is CASSYSIAGAGDTQYF. The CDR3 DNA is TGTGCCAGCAGTTACTCAATTGCGGGAGCGGGAGATACGCAGTATTTT.

Note on this clonotype: At one boundary the junction diverges from the germline segment, which might be a read error. The V call is TRBV7-2, the J call TRBJ1-1; no clear D gene. There are 14 residues in the CDR3. The germline V gene encodes CDR1 SGHTA and CDR2 FQGNSA. Written as DNA, the CDR3 is TGTGCCAGCAGCTCAATTTGGCGGTGGACTGGAGCTTTCTTT. Protein product: CASSSIWRWTGAFF.

The chain is built from TRBV20-1 and TRBJ2-7; weak D call: TRBD2 (7 bases). Trimming took 6 bases from V and 4 from J, leaving 19 bases between them. The CDR3 runs to 14 residues. Germline lookup yields CDR1 DFQATT and CDR2 SNEGSKA (reference sequence). This CDR3 reads CSAGTPGGRYEQYF. CDR3 nucleotide sequence: TGCAGTGCGGGTACTCCGGGGGGCCGTTACGAGCAGTACTTC.

V usage is TRBV20-1 and J usage is TRBJ1-2, with 9 bases lining up with TRBD1. The CDR3 totals 14 residues. Per germline, CDR1 DFQATT and CDR2 SNEGSKA (reference sequence). V shed 5 bases and J 4 bases; nucleotides not matched to a gene: 8. DNA for the CDR3: TGCAGTGCTCGGGGACAGGGAGCGGGCTATGGCTACACCTTC. Its translation is CSARGQGAGYGYTF.

This clonotype appeared once. This chain joins TRBV14 and TRBJ1-3; no definite D call. V lost 0 bases to trimming and J lost 3 bases, with 9 bases between them. This CDR3 contains 15 residues. Germline V gene sequence: CDR1 SGHDN, CDR2 FVKESK. CDR3 protein: CASSQDNSGGNTIYF. CDR3 DNA sequence: TGTGCCAGCAGCCAAGATAACAGTGGTGGAAACACCATATATTTT.

The chain employs TRBV6-6 and TRBJ2-2, with D tentatively TRBD2 (5 bases). Germline CDR1 reads MNHNY; CDR2 reads SVGAGI (reference sequence). V lost 7 bases, J lost 4 bases, and 10 bases lay in between. There are 13 residues in the CDR3. The CDR3 sequence: CASTRGTTGELFF. The CDR3 DNA follows: TGTGCCAGCACCCGGGGTACCACCGGGGAGCTGTTTTTT.

V gene TRBV2 combines with J gene TRBJ1-2; possibly TRBD1 for D (5 bases). The CDR3 consists of 12 residues. The V gene lost 7 bases and the J gene lost 6 bases, with 12 bases spanning the gap. Per germline, CDR1 SNHLY and CDR2 FYNNEI. The DNA for the CDR3 is TGTGCCAGCATCATTACGGGGGATGGCTACACCTTC. Translating it yields CASIITGDGYTF. Variable domain in full (rest from reference TRBV2 and TRBJ1-2): EPEVTQTPSHQVTQMGQEVILRCVPISNHLYFYWYRQILGQKVEFLVSFYNNEISEKSEIFDDQFSVERPDGSNFTLKIRSTKLEDSAMYFCASIITGDGYTFGSGTRLTVV.

This chain uses TRBV4-2 with TRBJ2-3; D may match TRBD1 or TRBD2 (6 bases each). CDR3 length: 15 amino acids. With 1 base removed from V and 4 bases from J, the gap between germline ends came to 12 bases. The V gene's germline CDR1 is LGHNA and CDR2 YNFKEQ. CDR3 region: CASSQVKGGADTQYF. As DNA, the CDR3 is TGTGCCAGCAGCCAAGTCAAGGGGGGCGCAGATACGCAGTATTTT.

The rearrangement joins TRBV28 to TRBJ2-7; D not certain. This CDR3 has 15 amino acids. The ends were cut back, 10 bases at V and 0 bases at J, with 19 bases in the middle. Germline V gives CDR1 MDHEN, CDR2 SYDVKM. The CDR3, as DNA: TGTGCCATCTCACCCGACGCGCAGAGCTCCTACGAGCAGTACTTC. Its translation is CAISPDAQSSYEQYF.

This chain connects TRBV9 to TRBJ2-5, with D perhaps TRBD1 (5 bases). This CDR3 region has 14 residues. The V and J ends lost 0 bases and 11 bases respectively, with 17 bases between them. The germline CDR1 and CDR2 sequences are SGDLS and YYNGEE. CDR3 sequence (DNA): TGTGCCAGCAGCGTAGGGGGCCTTGACAATGAGCAGTACTTC. Its translation is CASSVGGLDNEQYF.

J is TRBJ2-4 and V is TRBV27; 7 bases align to TRBD2. The J call may be faulty, since TRBJ2-7 better matches the DNA end. The CDR3 runs 13 residues. CDR1 and CDR2 (germline): MNHEY, SMNVEV (reference sequence). The CDR3 sequence: CASSFREEHEQYF. CDR3 DNA: TGTGCCAGCAGTTTCCGGGAGGAGCACGAGCAGTACTTC.

This clonotype was detected a few times. The chain joins TRBV20-1 to TRBJ2-5; the match to TRBD1 covers 8 bases. Germline CDR1 and CDR2: DFQATT and SNEGSKA (reference sequence). The CDR3 has 13 amino acids. V lost 6 bases and J lost 6; bases outside the gene matches: 9. CDR3 residues: CSAHSDRDKTQYF. CDR3 in DNA: TGCAGTGCCCACTCGGACAGGGATAAGACCCAGTACTTC.

The J gene is TRBJ1-4, the V gene TRBV7-6; D call uncertain. Germline loops: CDR1 SGHVS, CDR2 FNYEAQ. The CDR3 runs to 14 residues. V dropped 3 bases and J dropped 2 bases, with 7 bases sitting between them. CDR3 loop: CASSFSQTNEKLFF. The CDR3 nucleotides are TGTGCCAGCAGCTTTTCACAGACTAATGAAAAACTGTTTTTT.

The chain combines TRBV20-1 with TRBJ1-2; D is undetermined. With 3 bases removed from V and 5 bases from J, the gap between germline ends came to 10 bases. Germline loops: CDR1 DFQATT, CDR2 SNEGSKA (reference sequence). The CDR3 covers 12 residues. The CDR3 nucleotides read TGCAGTGCTAGCTCCCCAAATTATGGCTACACCTTC. Its protein product is CSASSPNYGYTF.

This chain connects TRBV20-1 to TRBJ2-1, with TRBD2 matching over 13 bases. The CDR3 sequence is 15 residues long. Trimming at V came to 7 bases and at J to 0 bases, leaving 3 bases not matched to a gene. CDR1 and CDR2 (germline): DFQATT, SNEGSKA (reference sequence). The CDR3 DNA is TGCAGTGTCCGGACTAGCGGGGGCTCCTACAATGAGCAGTTCTTC. Protein: CSVRTSGGSYNEQFF.

The V gene is TRBV20-1, the J gene TRBJ2-7, with 9 bases lining up with TRBD2. The CDR3 totals 14 residues. The V segment lost 6 bases and the J segment 2 bases; nucleotides outside the gene matches: 8. CDR1 and CDR2 from the germline V gene are DFQATT and SNEGSKA (reference sequence). CDR3: CSALGTSRPYEQYF. The CDR3 nucleotides are TGCAGTGCGCTCGGGACTAGCCGTCCCTACGAGCAGTACTTC.

This sequence joins TRBV3-1 and TRBJ2-7, with 11 bases that match TRBD2. The CDR3 extends over 15 amino acids. After removal of 4 bases from V and 6 bases from J, the junction contained 8 bases not matched to a gene. Germline lookup yields CDR1 LGHDT and CDR2 YNNKEL (reference sequence). The CDR3 DNA is TGTGCCAGCAGCCCCATACTAGCGGGAGCAGCCGAGCAGTACTTC. This gives the protein CASSPILAGAAEQYF.

This clonotype was seen repeatedly, ten times or more. Written as DNA, the CDR3 is TGTGCCAGCTCGCAAGGAAATCAAGAGACCCAGTACTTC. Amino acid sequence: CASSQGNQETQYF. The rearrangement links TRBV18 to TRBJ2-5; no clear D. This CDR3 is 13 amino acids long. Germline V CDR1 and CDR2: KGHSH, LQKENI. V was cut by 6 bases and J by 2 bases, with 10 bases left in between.

This clonotype was detected only a few times. The chain combines TRBV6-1 with TRBJ2-1, with TRBD2 identical over 7 bases. Unmatched junction bases numbered 7, after V lost 0 bases and J lost 8 bases. The CDR3 is 15 amino acids. The germline V gene has CDR1 MNHNS and CDR2 SASEGT. In DNA, the CDR3 is TGTGCCAGCAGTGAAGCGGGGACTAATGGCGATGAGCAGTTCTTC. Encoded protein: CASSEAGTNGDEQFF.

The CDR3 region is CASSQERAPYNEQFF. The CDR3 nucleotides are TGCGCCAGCAGCCAAGAACGCGCCCCCTACAATGAGCAGTTCTTC. The J gene is TRBJ2-1, the V gene TRBV4-3; D unclear. This CDR3 region has 15 residues. V was trimmed by 0 bases and J by 2 bases, leaving 8 bases between them. Germline CDR1 LGHNA, CDR2 YSLEER.

J is TRBJ1-2 and V is TRBV27; possibly TRBD1 for D (5 bases). Germline CDR1 and CDR2: MNHEY and SMNVEV (reference sequence). The V and J ends lost 4 bases and 7 bases respectively, with 16 bases between them. This CDR3 is 14 amino acids long. The CDR3 sequence is CASSSPGDIFGYTF. CDR3 DNA: TGTGCCAGCAGTTCCCCGGGGGATATTTTTGGCTACACCTTC.

The chain links TRBV12-3 or TRBV12-4 to TRBJ2-7, with 12 bases lining up with TRBD2. The CDR3 is made up of 15 amino acids. V was clipped by 5 bases and J by 3 bases; unmatched bases: 5. CDR3 sequence: CASSPPGLAGYEQYF. The CDR3 DNA reads TGTGCCAGCAGTCCCCCGGGACTAGCGGGCTACGAGCAGTACTTC.

Concerning this clonotype itself: A much larger clone lies one base from this, so it may be a read error. This rearrangement joins TRBV6-4 to TRBJ2-3; 8 nucleotides align to TRBD1. V shed 6 bases and J 2 bases; nucleotides not matched to a gene: 4. In germline, CDR1 is MRHNA, CDR2 SNTAGT. This CDR3 has 14 amino acids. The CDR3 sequence: CASSQGATTDTQYF. CDR3 DNA: TGTGCCAGCAGCCAGGGGGCCACCACAGATACGCAGTATTTT.